Listed here is a single TCR beta chain. What it binds is unknown. The PCR used 60 Vbeta and 13 Jbeta primers. Profiling relied on immunoSEQ multiplex PCR, and the TCRdb table lists in-frame clones only, not all of them. The profile shows approximately 180,000 clones, over 60% of them singletons. This entry is derived from a study of cytomegalovirus exposure and HLA in healthy donors. Study-level findings and limits: The study designated about 160 TCR beta chains cytomegalovirus-associated. In most subjects, TCR beta sequences reportedly gave accurate predictions of HLA-A and HLA-B alleles.

The germline V gene encodes CDR1 WSHSY and CDR2 SAAADI. V dropped 3 bases and J dropped 6 bases, with 18 bases sitting between them. This CDR3 has 15 residues. What was sequenced was PBMCs. The chain employs TRBV10-2 and TRBJ2-7; D gene unclear. This clonotype was sampled from a man aged 35 to 55 in good health and CMV-seropositive. The CDR3 spells CASSDPARPRSEQYF. DNA of the CDR3: TGCGCCAGCAGTGACCCGGCAAGGCCCAGGTCCGAGCAGTACTTC.